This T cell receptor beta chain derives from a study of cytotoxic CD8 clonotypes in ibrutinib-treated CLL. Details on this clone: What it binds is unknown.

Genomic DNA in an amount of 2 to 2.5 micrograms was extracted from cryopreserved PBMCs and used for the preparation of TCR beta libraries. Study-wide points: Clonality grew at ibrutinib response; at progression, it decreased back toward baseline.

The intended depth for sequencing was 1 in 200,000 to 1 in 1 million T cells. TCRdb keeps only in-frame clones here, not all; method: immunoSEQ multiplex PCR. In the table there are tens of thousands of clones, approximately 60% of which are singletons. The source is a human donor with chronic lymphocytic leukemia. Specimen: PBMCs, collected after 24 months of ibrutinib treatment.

CDR3: CASSPIYYTEAFF. CDR3 bases: TGTGCCAGCAGTCCCATATACTACACTGAAGCTTTCTTT. The chain uses TRBV6-1 and TRBJ1-1; D not resolved. Germline CDR1 is MNHNS and CDR2 is SASEGT. Deletions cut 5 bases from V and 3 bases from J, with 10 bases between. The CDR3 is 13 residues long.